Each of the 3 T cell receptor beta chains below was sequenced from the same sample in a study of blood T cell repertoires in COVID-19. Sequenced by immunoSEQ multiplex PCR; TCRdb stores in-frame clones only, minus some. The sample lists more than 150,000 clones, 82% seen once, with around 11% in the top ten. The sequencing sample was made of PBMCs or T cells enriched from blood (not recorded which). These receptors came from a middle-aged man who had recovered from COVID-19.

The CDR3 here is CAIRENTGSSSYEQYF. As DNA, the CDR3 is TGTGCCATCAGGGAGAATACAGGCTCCAGCTCCTACGAGCAGTACTTC. This chain uses TRBV10-3 with TRBJ2-7, with a tentative D call TRBD1 (5 bases). The CDR3 is 16 residues long. Trimming removed 6 bases from V and 0 bases from J, with 18 bases in between. The germline V gene encodes CDR1 ENHRY and CDR2 SYGVKD.

The genes are TRBV15 and TRBJ2-1; 12 bases map to TRBD2. Germline V gives CDR1 LNHNV, CDR2 YYDKDF (reference sequence). The CDR3 is 16 amino acids. Trimming took 5 bases from V and 7 from J; bases not matched to a gene: 9. DNA of the CDR3: TGTGCCACCAGCGGGGTACTAGCGGGAGGAAGGAATGAGCAGTTCTTC. Translated, it gives CATSGVLAGGRNEQFF.

As for this clone: Other DNA sequences in the same sample also yield this CDR3. The chain recombines TRBV12-3 or TRBV12-4 with TRBJ1-5; D gene unclear. Between the trimmed V and J ends, which lost 3 bases and 4 bases, there was a span of 4 bases. This CDR3 has 12 amino acids. This CDR3 is CASSFRNQPQHF. The CDR3 nucleotides are TGTGCCAGCAGTTTCCGGAATCAGCCCCAGCATTTT.